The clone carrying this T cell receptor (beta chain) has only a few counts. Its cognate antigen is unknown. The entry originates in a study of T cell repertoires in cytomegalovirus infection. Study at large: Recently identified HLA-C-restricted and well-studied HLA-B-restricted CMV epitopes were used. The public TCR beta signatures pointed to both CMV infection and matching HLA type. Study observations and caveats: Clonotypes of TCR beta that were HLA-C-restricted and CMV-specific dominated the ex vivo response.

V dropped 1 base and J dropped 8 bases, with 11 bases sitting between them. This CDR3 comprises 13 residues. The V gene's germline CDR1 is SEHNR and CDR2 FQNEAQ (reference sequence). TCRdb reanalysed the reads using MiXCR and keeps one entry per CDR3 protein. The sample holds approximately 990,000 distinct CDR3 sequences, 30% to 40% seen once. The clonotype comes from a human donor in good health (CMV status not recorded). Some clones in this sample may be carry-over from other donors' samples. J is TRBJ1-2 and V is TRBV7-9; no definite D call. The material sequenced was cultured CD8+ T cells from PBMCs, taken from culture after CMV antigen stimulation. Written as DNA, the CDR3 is TGTGCCAGCAGCTTAGGCGATCTATCGGGCTACACCTTC. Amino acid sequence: CASSLGDLSGYTF.